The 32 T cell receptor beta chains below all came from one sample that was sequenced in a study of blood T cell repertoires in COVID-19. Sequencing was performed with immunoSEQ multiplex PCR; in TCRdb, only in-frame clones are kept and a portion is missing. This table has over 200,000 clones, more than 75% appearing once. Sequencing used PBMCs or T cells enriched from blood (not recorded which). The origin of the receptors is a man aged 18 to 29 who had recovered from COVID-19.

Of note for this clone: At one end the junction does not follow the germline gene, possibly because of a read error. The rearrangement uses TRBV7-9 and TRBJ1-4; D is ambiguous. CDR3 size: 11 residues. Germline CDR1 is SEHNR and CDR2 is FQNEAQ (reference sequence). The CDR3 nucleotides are TGTGCCAGCAGCGCTAACGAAAAACTGTTTTTT. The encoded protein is CASSANEKLFF.

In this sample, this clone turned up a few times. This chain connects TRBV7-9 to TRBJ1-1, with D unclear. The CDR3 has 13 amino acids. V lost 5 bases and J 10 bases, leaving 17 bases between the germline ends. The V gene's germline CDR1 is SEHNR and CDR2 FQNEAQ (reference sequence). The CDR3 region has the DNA TGTGCCAGCAGCCCAGAGGCCGCCCTTCGAGCTTTCTTT. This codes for CASSPEAALRAFF.

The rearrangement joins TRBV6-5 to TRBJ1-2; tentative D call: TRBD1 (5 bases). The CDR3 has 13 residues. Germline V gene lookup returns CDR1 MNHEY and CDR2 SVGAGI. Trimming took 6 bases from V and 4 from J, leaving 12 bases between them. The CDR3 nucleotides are TGTGCCAGCAGGTTGGACACCCTCTATGGCTACACCTTC. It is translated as CASRLDTLYGYTF.

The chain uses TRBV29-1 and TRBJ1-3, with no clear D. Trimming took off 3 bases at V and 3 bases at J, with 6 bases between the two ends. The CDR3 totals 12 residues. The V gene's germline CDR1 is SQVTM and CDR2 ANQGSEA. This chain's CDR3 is CSVDIGGNTIYF. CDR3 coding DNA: TGCAGCGTTGATATCGGTGGAAACACCATATATTTT.

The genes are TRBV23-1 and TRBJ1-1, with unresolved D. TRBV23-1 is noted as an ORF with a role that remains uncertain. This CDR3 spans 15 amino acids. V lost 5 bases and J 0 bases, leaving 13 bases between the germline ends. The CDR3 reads CASSWFVGVNTEAFF. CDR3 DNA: TGCGCCAGCAGTTGGTTCGTCGGGGTGAACACTGAAGCTTTCTTT.

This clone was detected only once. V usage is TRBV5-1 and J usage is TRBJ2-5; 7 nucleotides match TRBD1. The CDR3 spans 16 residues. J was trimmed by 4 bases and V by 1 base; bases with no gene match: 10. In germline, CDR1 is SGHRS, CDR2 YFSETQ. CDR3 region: CASSLSPVSGGETQYF. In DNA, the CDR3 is TGCGCCAGCAGCTTGTCCCCAGTCTCAGGGGGAGAGACCCAGTACTTC.

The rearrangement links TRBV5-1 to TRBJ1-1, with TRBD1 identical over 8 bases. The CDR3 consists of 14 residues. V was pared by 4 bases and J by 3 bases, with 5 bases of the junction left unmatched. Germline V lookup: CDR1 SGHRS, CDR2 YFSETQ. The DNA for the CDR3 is TGCGCCAGCAGCCCGTCGACAGGGGACACTGAAGCTTTCTTT. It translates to CASSPSTGDTEAFF.

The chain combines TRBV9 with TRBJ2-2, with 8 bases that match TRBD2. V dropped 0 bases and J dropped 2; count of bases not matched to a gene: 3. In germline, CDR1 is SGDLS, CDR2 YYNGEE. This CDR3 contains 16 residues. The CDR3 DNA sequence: TGTGCCAGCAGCGTAGCGACTAGCGCAAACACCGGGGAGCTGTTTTTT. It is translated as CASSVATSANTGELFF.

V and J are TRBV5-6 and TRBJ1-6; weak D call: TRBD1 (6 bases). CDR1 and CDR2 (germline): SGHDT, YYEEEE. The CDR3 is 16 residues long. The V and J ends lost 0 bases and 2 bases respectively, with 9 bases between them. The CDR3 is CASSLGQGTYNSPLHF. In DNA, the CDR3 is TGTGCCAGCAGCTTGGGTCAGGGGACCTATAATTCACCCCTCCACTTT.

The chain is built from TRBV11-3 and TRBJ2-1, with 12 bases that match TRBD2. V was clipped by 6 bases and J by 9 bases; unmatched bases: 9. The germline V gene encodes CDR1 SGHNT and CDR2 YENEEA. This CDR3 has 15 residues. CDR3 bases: TGTGCCAGCAGTCGACTAGCGGGAGCCGATGGTGAGCAGTTCTTC. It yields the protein CASSRLAGADGEQFF.

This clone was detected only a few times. Here the CDR3 DNA reads TGTGCCAGCAGCTCCGGTGAGAGGAAAGCGGGGGAGCTGTTTTTT. Translation: CASSSGERKAGELFF. The rearrangement uses TRBV7-9 and TRBJ2-2, with D hard to call. The CDR3 extends over 15 amino acids. Germline V gene data show CDR1 as SEHNR and CDR2 as FQNEAQ (reference sequence). V gave up 4 bases and J gave up 8 bases, with 17 bases separating them.

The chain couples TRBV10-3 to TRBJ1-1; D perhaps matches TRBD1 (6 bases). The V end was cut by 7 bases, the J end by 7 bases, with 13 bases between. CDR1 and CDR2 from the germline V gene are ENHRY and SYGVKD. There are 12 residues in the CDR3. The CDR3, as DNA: TGTGCCATCAACCAGGGGATTGGTGAAGCTTTCTTT. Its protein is CAINQGIGEAFF.

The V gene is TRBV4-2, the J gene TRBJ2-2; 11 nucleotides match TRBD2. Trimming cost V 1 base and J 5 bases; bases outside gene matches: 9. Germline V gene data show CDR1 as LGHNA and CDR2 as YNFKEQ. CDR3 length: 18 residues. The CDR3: CASSQGLLAGGWTGELFF. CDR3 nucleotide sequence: TGTGCCAGCAGCCAAGGGCTGCTAGCGGGAGGATGGACCGGGGAGCTGTTTTTT.

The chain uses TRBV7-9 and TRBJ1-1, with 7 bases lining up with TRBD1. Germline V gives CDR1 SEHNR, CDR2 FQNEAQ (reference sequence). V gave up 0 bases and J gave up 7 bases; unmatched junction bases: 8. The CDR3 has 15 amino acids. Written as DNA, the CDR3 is TGTGCCAGCAGCTTAGCAGGACAGGAAGGGGTTGAAGCTTTCTTT. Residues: CASSLAGQEGVEAFF.

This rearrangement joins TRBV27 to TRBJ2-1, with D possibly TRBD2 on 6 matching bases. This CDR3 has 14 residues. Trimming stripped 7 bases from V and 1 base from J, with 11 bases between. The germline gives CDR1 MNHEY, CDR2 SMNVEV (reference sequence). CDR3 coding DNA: TGTGCCAGCACCTGGAGGGAATCCTACAATGAGCAGTTCTTC. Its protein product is CASTWRESYNEQFF.

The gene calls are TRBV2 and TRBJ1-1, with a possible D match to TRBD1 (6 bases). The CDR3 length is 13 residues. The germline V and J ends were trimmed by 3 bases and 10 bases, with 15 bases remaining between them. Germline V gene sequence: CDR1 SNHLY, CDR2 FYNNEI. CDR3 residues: CASSENRVLGAFF. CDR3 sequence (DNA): TGTGCCAGCAGTGAGAACAGGGTTTTGGGAGCTTTCTTT.

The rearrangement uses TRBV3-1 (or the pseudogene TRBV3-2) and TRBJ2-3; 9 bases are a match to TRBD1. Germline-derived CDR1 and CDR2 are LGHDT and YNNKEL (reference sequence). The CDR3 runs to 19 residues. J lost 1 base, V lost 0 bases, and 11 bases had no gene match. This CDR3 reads CASSQDRQQGARGTDTQYF. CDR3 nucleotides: TGTGCCAGCAGCCAAGATCGCCAACAGGGGGCAAGGGGCACAGATACGCAGTATTTT.

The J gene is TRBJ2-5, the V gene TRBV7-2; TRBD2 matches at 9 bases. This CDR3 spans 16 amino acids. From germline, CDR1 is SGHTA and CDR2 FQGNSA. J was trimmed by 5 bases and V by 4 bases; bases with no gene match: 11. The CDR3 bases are TGTGCCAGCAGCTCAGGGGCGGGAGGGCCTTATGAGACCCAGTACTTC. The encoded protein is CASSSGAGGPYETQYF.

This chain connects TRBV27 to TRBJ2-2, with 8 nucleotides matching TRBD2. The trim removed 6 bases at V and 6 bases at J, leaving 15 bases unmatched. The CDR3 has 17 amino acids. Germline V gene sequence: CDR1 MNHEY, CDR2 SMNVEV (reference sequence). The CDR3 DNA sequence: TGTGCCAGCAGACTGAACCCTTTAGACGGGGGGGCCGGGGAGCTGTTTTTT. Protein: CASRLNPLDGGAGELFF.

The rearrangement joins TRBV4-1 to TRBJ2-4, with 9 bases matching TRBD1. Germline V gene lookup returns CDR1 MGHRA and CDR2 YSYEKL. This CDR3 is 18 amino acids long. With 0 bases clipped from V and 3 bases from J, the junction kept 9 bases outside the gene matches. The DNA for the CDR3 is TGCGCCAGCAGCCAAGATCTCCTACCGGGACAGGGCAAAAACATTCAGTACTTC. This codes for CASSQDLLPGQGKNIQYF.

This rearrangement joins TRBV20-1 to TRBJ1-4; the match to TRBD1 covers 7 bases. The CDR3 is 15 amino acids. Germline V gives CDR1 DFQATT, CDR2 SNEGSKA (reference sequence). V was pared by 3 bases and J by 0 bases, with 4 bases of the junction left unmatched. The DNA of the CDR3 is TGCAGTGCTAGTGCTACAGGGGCAACTAATGAAAAACTGTTTTTT. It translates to CSASATGATNEKLFF.

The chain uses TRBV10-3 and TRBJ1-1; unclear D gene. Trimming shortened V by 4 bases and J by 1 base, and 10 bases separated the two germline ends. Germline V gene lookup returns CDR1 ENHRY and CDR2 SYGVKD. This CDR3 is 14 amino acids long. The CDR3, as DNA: TGTGCCATCAGTGCGACTGACCGGAACACTGAAGCTTTCTTT. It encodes CAISATDRNTEAFF.

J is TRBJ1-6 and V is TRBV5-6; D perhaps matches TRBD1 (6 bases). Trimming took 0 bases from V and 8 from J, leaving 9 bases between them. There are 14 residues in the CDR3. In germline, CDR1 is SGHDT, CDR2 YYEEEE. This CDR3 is CASSLAQGYSPLHF. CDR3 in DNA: TGTGCCAGCAGCTTGGCACAGGGTTATTCACCCCTCCACTTT.

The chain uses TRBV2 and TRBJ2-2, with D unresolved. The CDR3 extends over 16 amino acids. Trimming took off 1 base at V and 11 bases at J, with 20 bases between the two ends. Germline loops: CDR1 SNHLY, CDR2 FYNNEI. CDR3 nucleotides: TGTGCCAGCAGTGAAGAGGCCTCAAACCTAGGAAGTGAGCTGTTTTTT. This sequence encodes CASSEEASNLGSELFF.

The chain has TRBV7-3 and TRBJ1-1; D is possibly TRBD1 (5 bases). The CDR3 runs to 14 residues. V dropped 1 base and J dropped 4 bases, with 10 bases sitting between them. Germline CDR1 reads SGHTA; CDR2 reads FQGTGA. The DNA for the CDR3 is TGTGCCAGCAGCTTAATCGGGGGTATCACTGAAGCTTTCTTT. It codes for CASSLIGGITEAFF.

The CDR3 bases are TGTGCCAGCAGAGACAGGGGGCGGACCGGGGAGCTGTTTTTT. Encoded protein: CASRDRGRTGELFF. This chain uses TRBV6-5 with TRBJ2-2; 10 bases align to TRBD1. Germline CDR1 MNHEY, CDR2 SVGAGI. CDR3 length: 14 amino acids. The junction had 3 bases not matched to a gene; V was cut back by 6 bases and J by 5 bases.

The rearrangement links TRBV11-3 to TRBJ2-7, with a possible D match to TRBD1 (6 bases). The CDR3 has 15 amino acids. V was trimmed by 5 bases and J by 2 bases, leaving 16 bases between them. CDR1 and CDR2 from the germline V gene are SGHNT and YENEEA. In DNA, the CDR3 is TGTGCCAGCAGCCGGACAGCCTTACCTCCCTACGAGCAGTACTTC. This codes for CASSRTALPPYEQYF. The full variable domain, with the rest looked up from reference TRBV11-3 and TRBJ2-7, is EAGVVQSPRYKIIEKKQPVAFWCNPISGHNTLYWYLQNLGQGPELLIRYENEEAVDDSQLPKDRFSAERLKGVDSTLKIQPAELGDSAVYLCASSRTALPPYEQYFGPGTRLTVT.

In nucleotides, the CDR3 is TGTGCCAGCAGTGAAGTTCCGGGTTACGCCTTCGTTCAGCCCCAGCATTTT. Protein product: CASSEVPGYAFVQPQHF. The chain couples TRBV6-1 to TRBJ1-5; D uncertain. This CDR3 is 17 amino acids long. CDR1 and CDR2 from the germline V gene are MNHNS and SASEGT. Between the trimmed V and J ends, which lost 1 base and 6 bases, there was a span of 19 bases.

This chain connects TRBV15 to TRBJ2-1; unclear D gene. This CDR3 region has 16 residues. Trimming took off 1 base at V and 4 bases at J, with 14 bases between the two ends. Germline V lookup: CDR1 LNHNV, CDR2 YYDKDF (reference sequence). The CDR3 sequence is CATSRGMGWQYNEQFF. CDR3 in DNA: TGTGCCACCAGCAGAGGTATGGGCTGGCAATACAATGAGCAGTTCTTC.

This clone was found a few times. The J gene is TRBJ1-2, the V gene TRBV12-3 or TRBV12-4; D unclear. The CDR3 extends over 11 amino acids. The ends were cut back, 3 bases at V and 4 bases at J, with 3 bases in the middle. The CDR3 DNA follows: TGTGCCAGCAGTTTTAGCTATGGCTACACCTTC. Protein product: CASSFSYGYTF.

DNA for the CDR3: TGTGCCAGCAGTCTGACTACGGGGAATGAGCAGTTCTTC. Amino acids: CASSLTTGNEQFF. The chain joins TRBV12-3 or TRBV12-4 to TRBJ2-1; TRBD2 might be the D (5 bases). Trimming cost V 5 bases and J 7 bases, with 12 bases left between them. This CDR3 is built from 13 residues.

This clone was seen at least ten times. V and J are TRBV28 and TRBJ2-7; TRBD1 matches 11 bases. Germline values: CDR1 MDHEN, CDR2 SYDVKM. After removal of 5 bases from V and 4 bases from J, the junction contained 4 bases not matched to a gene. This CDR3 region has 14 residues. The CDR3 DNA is TGTGCCAGCAGTGGGACAGGGGGTTTTTACGAGCAGTACTTC. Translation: CASSGTGGFYEQYF.